What follows describes a single TCR beta chain. V lost 5 bases, J lost 8 bases, and 15 bases lay in between. This CDR3 spans 13 amino acids. The sample originates from a study of blood T cell repertoires in COVID-19. Whole-study context: COVID-19 samples, acute and convalescent, were from the United States, Italy and Spain.

Original processing notes: Researchers report that nucleated cell counts were estimated from reference gene primer amplification. TCRdb keeps only in-frame clones here, not all; method: immunoSEQ multiplex PCR. Clone size and the V and J calls come from that table; the DNA yielded D and trimming. The table lists 53,000 or so clones, less than 95% of them singletons. The sequence derives from a man aged 35-49 years with acute or convalescent COVID-19. The chain recombines TRBV12-3 or TRBV12-4 with TRBJ1-2; a weak D match, TRBD1 (5 bases). Sequencing was done on a sample of peripheral blood. The CDR3 DNA sequence: TGTGCCAGCAGTCTAAGACAGCCAGGGGGCTACACCTTC. This sequence encodes CASSLRQPGGYTF.